Listed here is a single T cell receptor beta chain. Its specificity is not known. The entry originates in a study of vaccination effects on CD4 cells after COVID-19. The overall study: It was a median of 72 days after the second dose that post-vaccine samples were obtained. With roughly 9.5 ug/ml peptides and around 9.6 IU/ml IL-2, over 1.5 million PBMC per well were cultured.

Clones were read by immunoSEQ multiplex PCR, and TCRdb kept only the in-frame ones, dropping some. Seen here are more than 8,500 clones, approximately 72% observed once, and the top ten hold 10% to 14%. Notes on the study in general: Among infection- and vaccine-induced clones, marked clonal contraction occurred late after vaccination.

This CDR3 is 15 amino acids long. Looked up from germline, CDR1 is SGDLS and CDR2 is YYNGEE. Trimming shortened V by 3 bases and J by 2 bases, and 15 bases separated the two germline ends. Subsequent to approximately 9 days of culture, CD4+ T cells were isolated. The cohort was immunized with two doses of either the BNT162b2 or mRNA-1273 vaccine. Testing of the vaccine recipients showed negative nucleocapsid antibodies and no prior SARS-CoV-2 infection. The chain recombines TRBV9 with TRBJ2-7, with D maybe TRBD2 (6 bases). This specimen consisted of CD4+ T cells from PBMCs cultured without peptide, obtained after COVID-19 vaccination. This TCR came from a human donor who received a COVID-19 vaccine. CDR3 residues: CASSATPAGTYEQYF. The DNA of the CDR3 is TGTGCCAGCAGCGCGACCCCTGCGGGGACCTACGAGCAGTACTTC.